This TCR beta chain emerged from a study of type 1 regulatory T cells. Overall study: T-allo10 is a Tr1-enriched, alloantigen-specific CD4 T cell product made in vitro.

Graft donor-derived T-allo10 cells were described as host-alloantigen-specific, anergic, and alloantigen-specifically suppressive. About this clonotype itself: Its antigen is still unknown.

TCRdb processed the reads anew with MiXCR; each CDR3 protein has one entry. The repertoire consists of roughly 67,000 distinct CDR3 sequences, with around 63% occurring once and the leading ten covering about 7.3%. Looked up from germline, CDR1 is DFQATT and CDR2 is SNEGSKA (reference sequence). The CDR3 spans 15 residues. V was pared by 5 bases and J by 7 bases, with 13 bases of the junction left unmatched. Sequenced sample: cultured T cells, either the whole culture or a sorted T cell fraction (not recorded which). Subset meaning: Tr1-enriched cell product generated in vitro against host alloantigens. This clonotype was sampled from a human donor in good health. The rearrangement joins TRBV20-1 to TRBJ2-5, with 10 bases matching TRBD2. CDR3 in DNA: TGCAGTGCTCTAACCCCTAGCGGGAGTGGGAGGACCCAGTACTTC. Its protein is CSALTPSGSGRTQYF.